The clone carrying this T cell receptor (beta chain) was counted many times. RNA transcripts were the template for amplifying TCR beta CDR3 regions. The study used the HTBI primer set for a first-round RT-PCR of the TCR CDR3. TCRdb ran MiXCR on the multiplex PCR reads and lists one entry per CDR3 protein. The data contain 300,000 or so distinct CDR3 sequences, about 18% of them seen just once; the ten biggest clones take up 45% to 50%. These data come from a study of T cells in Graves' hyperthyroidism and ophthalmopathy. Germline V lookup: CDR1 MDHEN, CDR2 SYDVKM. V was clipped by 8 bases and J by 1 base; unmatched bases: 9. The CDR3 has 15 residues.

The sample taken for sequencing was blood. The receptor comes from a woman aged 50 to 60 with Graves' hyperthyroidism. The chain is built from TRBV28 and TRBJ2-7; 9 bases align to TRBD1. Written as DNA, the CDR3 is TGTGCCAGCGGCCTAACAGGGGGCGCATCCTACGAGCAGTACTTC. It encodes CASGLTGGASYEQYF.